One sample yielded the 27 T cell receptor beta chains listed below, sequenced in a study of T cell repertoires in cytomegalovirus infection (dated by TCRdb to the late 2010s). The sequencer was an Illumina HiSeq 1500. TCRdb took the public reads, trimmed them with fastp at Q25, ran MiXCR for clone calling and kept in-frame beta chains. Each CDR3 protein appears once, grouped with its most common genes and DNA. For this sample the table gives 150,000 to 200,000 distinct CDR3 sequences, of which roughly 30% were detected only once. The top ten hold approximately 30% of the sample. The material sequenced was PBMCs. The receptors shown here come from a human donor in good health (CMV status not recorded). Some clones in this sample may be carry-over from other donors' samples.

V gene TRBV15 combines with J gene TRBJ2-3; D gene uncertain. This CDR3 region has 13 residues. Trimming left V 3 bases short and J 2 bases short, with 6 bases between. Germline V lookup: CDR1 LNHNV, CDR2 YYDKDF (reference sequence). CDR3 amino acids: CATSSPLTDTQYF. In DNA form, the CDR3 reads TGTGCCACCAGCAGTCCTCTCACAGATACGCAGTATTTT.

This clonotype was counted a few times. This chain joins TRBV6-6 and TRBJ1-6; D gene unclear. The CDR3 extends over 14 amino acids. Germline V gene lookup returns CDR1 MNHNY and CDR2 SVGAGI (reference sequence). Trimming took 0 bases from V and 5 from J, leaving 5 bases between them. The CDR3, as DNA: TGTGCCAGCAGTTACTCCAGAAATAATTCACCCCTCCACTTT. This encodes CASSYSRNNSPLHF.

There are a few counts of this clonotype. CDR3 coding DNA: TGTGCCAGCAGTCTCACTAGCGGGGGGATAGATGAGCAGTTCTTC. Protein sequence: CASSLTSGGIDEQFF. This rearrangement joins TRBV6-2 or TRBV6-3 to TRBJ2-1; 12 nucleotides match TRBD2. V lost 5 bases and J lost 8; bases outside the gene matches: 7. The CDR3 is 15 residues long. Per germline, CDR1 MNHEY and CDR2 SVGEGT.

This clonotype has just a few counts. CDR3 bases: TGTGCCAGCAGTCGGACCTATAGCAATCAGCCCCAGCATTTT. Translated: CASSRTYSNQPQHF. The V gene is TRBV2, the J gene TRBJ1-5, with no clear D. Germline V CDR1 and CDR2: SNHLY, FYNNEI. CDR3 length: 14 amino acids. V shed 5 bases and J shed 0 bases, with 8 bases lying between them.

Only a few counts were recorded for this clonotype. The chain couples TRBV10-2 to TRBJ1-1, with D unclear. The ends were cut back, 5 bases at V and 3 bases at J, with 10 bases in the middle. CDR1 is WSHSY, CDR2 SAAADI, per germline. This CDR3 is built from 13 residues. CDR3 loop: CASSPDYYTEAFF. For the CDR3, the DNA is TGCGCCAGCAGTCCCGACTATTACACTGAAGCTTTCTTT.

This chain links TRBV2 with TRBJ2-2, with TRBD1 matching over 7 bases. The germline gives CDR1 SNHLY, CDR2 FYNNEI. The CDR3 contains 14 residues. V trimming: 4 bases; J trimming: 4 bases; junction bases outside the gene matches: 3. CDR3 region: CASSGQGLTGELFF. CDR3 DNA: TGTGCCAGCAGTGGACAGGGTCTCACCGGGGAGCTGTTTTTT.

This clonotype was picked up one time. The chain combines TRBV20-1 with TRBJ2-3; 8 bases align to TRBD2. Germline V CDR1 and CDR2: DFQATT, SNEGSKA (reference sequence). CDR3 length equals 17 residues. The trim removed 6 bases at V and 6 bases at J, leaving 20 bases unmatched. Written as DNA, the CDR3 is TGCAGTGCCCTCGCCCCCACTAGCGGAATATCTCCGGATACGCAGTATTTT. This sequence encodes CSALAPTSGISPDTQYF.

This clonotype appeared many times. The genes are TRBV5-5 and TRBJ1-1; 8 bases fit TRBD1. Germline CDR1 is SGHKS and CDR2 is YYEKEE (reference sequence). The V and J ends lost 5 bases and 2 bases, in that order; junction bases with no gene match: 8. The CDR3 is 15 residues long. The DNA for the CDR3 is TGTGCCAGCAGTTCGACAGGGGAGGGCAACACTGAAGCTTTCTTT. It encodes CASSSTGEGNTEAFF.

The chain is built from TRBV20-1 and TRBJ1-2; the D is unclear. The germline gives CDR1 DFQATT, CDR2 SNEGSKA (reference sequence). This CDR3 contains 12 residues. The ends were cut back, 5 bases at V and 4 bases at J, with 11 bases in the middle. This chain's CDR3 is CSAPGGFYGYTF. In DNA, the CDR3 is TGCAGTGCTCCGGGCGGGTTCTATGGCTACACCTTC.

The table lists this clonotype with a few counts. The chain recombines TRBV5-1 with TRBJ1-1; TRBD1 matches at 8 bases. The junction had 3 bases not matched to a gene; V was cut back by 4 bases and J by 1 base. CDR3 length equals 14 residues. Germline V lookup: CDR1 SGHRS, CDR2 YFSETQ. The CDR3 loop is CASSMDRANTEAFF. The CDR3 region has the DNA TGCGCCAGCAGCATGGACAGGGCGAACACTGAAGCTTTCTTT.

This clonotype showed up just a few times. V and J are TRBV6-2 or TRBV6-3 and TRBJ1-1; D may be TRBD1 (6 bases). The V gene lost 6 bases and the J gene lost 4 bases, with 15 bases spanning the gap. In germline, CDR1 is MNHEY, CDR2 SVGEGT. This CDR3 has 14 amino acids. Written as DNA, the CDR3 is TGTGCCAGCAGGAAACAGGGAGATCGCACTGAAGCTTTCTTT. Amino acid sequence: CASRKQGDRTEAFF.

This chain links TRBV3-1 with TRBJ2-7; no clear D gene. Per the germline V gene, CDR1 is LGHDT and CDR2 is YNNKEL (reference sequence). This CDR3 region has 13 residues. V was clipped by 1 base and J by 4 bases, with 8 bases between them. CDR3 protein: CASSQVSGYEQYF. The CDR3 DNA reads as TGTGCCAGCAGCCAAGTAAGTGGTTACGAGCAGTACTTC.

The chain has TRBV7-2 and TRBJ2-7; a possible D gene is TRBD1 (6 bases). The CDR3 totals 14 residues. Trimming left V 5 bases short and J 2 bases short, with 13 bases between. Germline values: CDR1 SGHTA, CDR2 FQGNSA. The CDR3 DNA is TGTGCCAGCAGCGCCAGGACAGAGGCCTACGAGCAGTACTTC. It translates to CASSARTEAYEQYF.

The gene calls are TRBV15 and TRBJ2-3; D remains ambiguous. Trimming removed 0 bases from V and 2 bases from J, with 12 bases in between. Germline V gives CDR1 LNHNV, CDR2 YYDKDF (reference sequence). This CDR3 has 16 residues. The CDR3 DNA sequence: TGTGCCACCAGCAGAGATCCGGCAGGTTTCACAGATACGCAGTATTTT. Protein: CATSRDPAGFTDTQYF. Supplemented by reference TRBV15 and TRBJ2-3, the full variable domain reads DAMVIQNPRYQVTQFGKPVTLSCSQTLNHNVMYWYQQKSSQAPKLLFHYYDKDFNNEADTPDNFQSRRPNTSFCFLDIRSPGLGDTAMYLCATSRDPAGFTDTQYFGPGTRLTVL.

V gene TRBV6-5 combines with J gene TRBJ1-3; 7 bases line up with TRBD1. Germline values: CDR1 MNHEY, CDR2 SVGAGI. Trimming took 0 bases from V and 0 from J; bases not matched to a gene: 2. The CDR3 is made up of 16 amino acids. The chain's CDR3 is CASSYSGGTSGNTIYF. Here the CDR3 DNA reads TGTGCCAGCAGTTACTCAGGGGGCACCTCTGGAAACACCATATATTTT.

This clonotype has a count of ten or more. This chain joins TRBV7-3 and TRBJ2-2; 8 nucleotides line up with TRBD1. Per the germline V gene, CDR1 is SGHTA and CDR2 is FQGTGA. V trimming: 5 bases; J trimming: 4 bases; junction bases outside the gene matches: 6. CDR3 size: 15 residues. CDR3 in DNA: TGTGCCAGCAGCCTCGACAGGGGCGGCACCGGGGAGCTGTTTTTT. Amino acids: CASSLDRGGTGELFF.

This clonotype was counted many times. The chain has TRBV7-2 and TRBJ1-1; TRBD1 is a possible D gene (6 bases). The CDR3 consists of 14 residues. Per germline, CDR1 SGHTA and CDR2 FQGNSA. V dropped 2 bases and J dropped 6 bases, with 13 bases sitting between them. CDR3 bases: TGTGCCAGCAGCTTATCGCAGGGGATCGCTGAAGCTTTCTTT. Protein product: CASSLSQGIAEAFF.

The CDR3 region is CSARTGLAGGLEQYF. CDR3 in DNA: TGCAGTGCTAGAACAGGACTAGCGGGGGGCTTGGAGCAGTACTTC. The chain employs TRBV20-1 and TRBJ2-7; 14 bases align to TRBD2. J gave up 7 bases and V 2 bases, and 7 bases lay outside the gene matches. Germline lookup yields CDR1 DFQATT and CDR2 SNEGSKA (reference sequence). The CDR3 length is 15 residues.

This clonotype was counted a few times. CDR3 amino acids: CASSATSGGNTGELFF. The CDR3 DNA reads TGTGCCAGCAGCGCGACTAGCGGGGGGAACACCGGGGAGCTGTTTTTT. V gene TRBV5-4 combines with J gene TRBJ2-2; 12 positions agree with TRBD2. V shed 4 bases and J 1 base; nucleotides not matched to a gene: 2. The CDR3 has 16 residues. Germline loops: CDR1 SGHNT, CDR2 YYREEE (reference sequence).

This clonotype occurred many times. This chain connects TRBV7-2 to TRBJ1-4; 7 nucleotides align to TRBD1. CDR1 is SGHTA and CDR2 is FQGNSA in the germline V gene. The CDR3 has 13 amino acids. V shed 10 bases and J 4 bases; nucleotides not matched to a gene: 6. Here the CDR3 reads CATSTGINEKLFF. CDR3 DNA: TGTGCCACCTCGACAGGGATTAATGAAAAACTGTTTTTT.

In DNA, the CDR3 is TGTGCCAGCAGCCTCTTTGGACTAGCGGGGGGAAATGAGCAGTTCTTC. Its translation is CASSLFGLAGGNEQFF. The V and J genes are TRBV11-2 and TRBJ2-1, with 14 bases that match TRBD2. Trimming at V came to 5 bases and at J to 7 bases, leaving 7 bases not matched to a gene. This CDR3 region has 16 residues. Germline-derived CDR1 and CDR2 are SGHAT and FQNNGV.

The chain carries TRBV7-8 and TRBJ1-4, with D maybe TRBD1 (5 bases). Germline CDR1 reads SGHVS; CDR2 reads FQNEAQ. The CDR3 is made up of 16 amino acids. Trimming cost V 5 bases and J 0 bases, with 13 bases left between them. CDR3 amino acids: CASSPGLLATNEKLFF. The CDR3 DNA reads TGTGCCAGCAGCCCGGGACTACTTGCAACTAATGAAAAACTGTTTTTT.

The CDR3 nucleotides read TGTGCCAGCAGTTCAGTTGAGGGGGTCGAGCAGTTCTTC. Translating it yields CASSSVEGVEQFF. The chain uses TRBV28 and TRBJ2-1; D might be TRBD1 (6 bases). The CDR3 has 13 residues. Trimming took 4 bases from V and 10 from J, leaving 14 bases between them. Germline lookup yields CDR1 MDHEN and CDR2 SYDVKM.

The chain carries TRBV7-9 and TRBJ2-2; 11 bases line up with TRBD2. Trimming cost V 4 bases and J 6 bases; bases outside gene matches: 10. This CDR3 comprises 17 residues. Germline V gives CDR1 SEHNR, CDR2 FQNEAQ (reference sequence). CDR3 DNA sequence: TGTGCCAGCAGCTCCCGCCTAGCGGGGGGCAAGGCCGGGGAGCTGTTTTTT. As protein: CASSSRLAGGKAGELFF.

Worth noting for this clonotype: One end of the junction fails to match germline, which may point to a read error. The gene calls are TRBV4-1 and TRBJ1-2, with no clear D. Germline loops: CDR1 MGHRA, CDR2 YSYEKL. The CDR3 spans 16 residues. The CDR3 spells CARSQADRHEIYGYTF. The CDR3 coding sequence is TGCGCCCGCAGCCAAGCAGACCGACACGAAATATATGGCTACACCTTC.

In this sample, this clonotype turned up many times. V gene TRBV7-8 combines with J gene TRBJ2-3; D tentatively fits TRBD1 or TRBD2 (6 bases each). The germline V gene has CDR1 SGHVS and CDR2 FQNEAQ. Trimming took 5 bases from V and 6 from J, leaving 15 bases between them. CDR3 size: 14 residues. In DNA, the CDR3 is TGTGCCAGCAGCCCCACAGGGAGGACCGATACGCAGTATTTT. Protein sequence: CASSPTGRTDTQYF. The full variable domain, its missing parts supplied by reference TRBV7-8 and TRBJ2-3, is GAGVSQSPRYKVAKRGQDVALRCDPISGHVSLFWYQQALGQGPEFLTYFQNEAQLDKSGLPSDRFFAERPEGSVSTLKIQRTQQEDSAVYLCASSPTGRTDTQYFGPGTRLTVL.

The rearrangement uses TRBV12-3 or TRBV12-4 and TRBJ2-2; D not resolved. This CDR3 contains 11 residues. The germline V and J ends were trimmed by 5 bases and 7 bases, with 5 bases remaining between them. The chain's CDR3 is CASSRNGELFF. In nucleotides, the CDR3 is TGTGCCAGCAGTCGAAACGGGGAGCTGTTTTTT.